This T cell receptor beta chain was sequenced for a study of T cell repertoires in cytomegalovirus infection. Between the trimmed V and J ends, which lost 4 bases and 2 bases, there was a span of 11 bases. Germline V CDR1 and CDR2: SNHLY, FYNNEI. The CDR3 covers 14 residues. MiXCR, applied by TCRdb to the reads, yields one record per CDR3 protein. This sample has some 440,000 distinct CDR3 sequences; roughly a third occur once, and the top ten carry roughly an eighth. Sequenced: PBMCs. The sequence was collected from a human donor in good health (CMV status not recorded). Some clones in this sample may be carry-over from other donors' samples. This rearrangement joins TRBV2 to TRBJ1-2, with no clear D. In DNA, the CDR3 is TGTGCCAGCAGTGGGCCTGTCGAAAACTATGGCTACACCTTC. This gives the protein CASSGPVENYGYTF. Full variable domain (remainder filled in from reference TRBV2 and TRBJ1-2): EPEVTQTPSHQVTQMGQEVILRCVPISNHLYFYWYRQILGQKVEFLVSFYNNEISEKSEIFDDQFSVERPDGSNFTLKIRSTKLEDSAMYFCASSGPVENYGYTFGSGTRLTVV.